The 28 T cell receptor beta chains given below trace back to one sample, sequenced in a study of shared clonotypes between healthy human individuals. This table comes from immunoSEQ multiplex PCR, and its TCRdb copy is limited to in-frame clones, with some not included. The repertoire holds 550,000 to 850,000 clones, with roughly 70% as singletons. Sequencing was carried out using memory CD4+ T cells sorted from blood. Subset given: CD45RA-negative fraction. These TCRs come from a young woman in good health.

The chain carries TRBV11-1 and TRBJ2-7; possibly TRBD1 or TRBD2 for D (5 bases each). The germline gives CDR1 SGHAT, CDR2 FQDESV (reference sequence). The CDR3 runs 15 residues. V was shortened by 6 bases and J by 7 bases, with 22 bases between the two germline ends. In nucleotides, the CDR3 is TGTGCCAGCAGACCCGGGGCAGGCAGGACGGGGGAGCAGTACTTC. This codes for CASRPGAGRTGEQYF.

V is TRBV6-6 and J is TRBJ1-5; D remains unclear. The CDR3 runs 15 residues. In germline, CDR1 is MNHNY, CDR2 SVGAGI (reference sequence). Trimming took off 4 bases at V and 2 bases at J, with 12 bases between the two ends. The CDR3 is CASSSPPIGNQPQHF. In DNA, the CDR3 is TGTGCCAGCAGTTCCCCTCCTATTGGCAATCAGCCCCAGCATTTT.

This rearrangement joins TRBV11-3 to TRBJ2-1, with 13 positions matching TRBD2. Germline CDR1 reads SGHNT; CDR2 reads YENEEA. This CDR3 has 15 residues. V trimming: 5 bases; J trimming: 9 bases; junction bases outside the gene matches: 7. This chain's CDR3 is CASSPGTSGIAEQFF. Here the CDR3 DNA reads TGTGCCAGCAGCCCGGGGACTAGCGGGATCGCTGAGCAGTTCTTC.

There are a few counts of this clone. This rearrangement joins TRBV5-1 to TRBJ2-1; 10 bases are a match to TRBD2. The CDR3 length is 15 residues. The V and J ends lost 2 bases and 8 bases, in that order; junction bases with no gene match: 7. Germline CDR1 and CDR2: SGHRS and YFSETQ. CDR3 nucleotides: TGCGCCAGCAGCTTAACGGCTAGCGGGAGTGATGAGCAGTTCTTC. It is translated as CASSLTASGSDEQFF.

This clone was seen at least ten times. The CDR3 region is CASREDGNQPQHF. CDR3 in DNA: TGTGCCAGTAGGGAGGATGGCAATCAGCCCCAGCATTTT. This chain joins TRBV19 and TRBJ1-5; D gene unclear. CDR1 LNHDA and CDR2 SQIVND come from the germline V gene (reference sequence). The CDR3 loop spans 13 amino acids. The V gene lost 6 bases and the J gene lost 2 bases, with 8 bases spanning the gap.

This chain joins TRBV11-2 and TRBJ1-4, with D uncertain. CDR1 and CDR2 from the germline V gene are SGHAT and FQNNGV. The CDR3 is made up of 13 amino acids. The ends were cut back, 5 bases at V and 7 bases at J, with 11 bases in the middle. CDR3 protein: CASSPTGTEKLFF. CDR3 coding DNA: TGTGCCAGCAGCCCCACGGGAACTGAAAAACTGTTTTTT.

The chain carries TRBV5-6 and TRBJ1-1, with 7 bases aligning to TRBD1. Germline CDR1 is SGHDT and CDR2 is YYEEEE. The V gene end was trimmed by 0 bases and the J gene end by 0 bases; junction bases not matched to a gene: 2. The CDR3 length is 15 residues. The CDR3 DNA sequence: TGTGCCAGCAGCTTGGATGGGACAGTGAACACTGAAGCTTTCTTT. This sequence encodes CASSLDGTVNTEAFF.

This chain uses TRBV28 with TRBJ2-1, with 9 nucleotides matching TRBD1. Unmatched junction bases numbered 11, after V lost 7 bases and J lost 4 bases. Per the germline V gene, CDR1 is MDHEN and CDR2 is SYDVKM. The CDR3 length is 16 residues. Written as DNA, the CDR3 is TGTGCCAGCAAGAATACAGGGGGCGCGGGGTACAATGAGCAGTTCTTC. This gives the protein CASKNTGGAGYNEQFF. The variable domain in full, completed from reference TRBV28 and TRBJ2-1, reads DVKVTQSSRYLVKRTGEKVFLECVQDMDHENMFWYRQDPGLGLRLIYFSYDVKMKEKGDIPEGYSVSREKKERFSLILESASTNQTSMYLCASKNTGGAGYNEQFFGPGTRLTVL.

The V call is TRBV5-1, the J call TRBJ1-5; D perhaps matches TRBD1 (6 bases). Deletions cut 4 bases from V and 0 bases from J, with 14 bases between. The CDR3 runs 16 residues. The germline gives CDR1 SGHRS, CDR2 YFSETQ. The CDR3 sequence: CASSPLAGDSNQPQHF. CDR3 sequence (DNA): TGCGCCAGCAGCCCCTTGGCAGGGGATAGCAATCAGCCCCAGCATTTT.

The J gene is TRBJ2-5, the V gene TRBV29-1; D remains ambiguous. V lost 1 base, J lost 5 bases, and 11 bases lay in between. The germline CDR1 and CDR2 sequences are SQVTM and ANQGSEA. The CDR3 consists of 13 residues. The CDR3 DNA sequence: TGCAGCGTTGAAGGTGCCCGTGGGGAGACCCAGTACTTC. Its protein is CSVEGARGETQYF.

A note on this clone: A read error may explain this, as a much larger clone is one base away. This chain connects TRBV5-4 to TRBJ1-4, with D perhaps matching TRBD1 (6 bases). This CDR3 has 14 amino acids. V was shortened by 4 bases and J by 1 base, with 8 bases between the two germline ends. The germline V gene has CDR1 SGHNT and CDR2 YYREEE (reference sequence). The DNA of the CDR3 is TGTGCCAGCAGCCCACAGGGAACTAATGAAAAACTGTTTTTT. Amino acids: CASSPQGTNEKLFF.

The chain carries TRBV2 and TRBJ2-3, with 9 positions matching TRBD1. The CDR3 runs to 16 residues. V was pared by 4 bases and J by 4 bases, with 9 bases of the junction left unmatched. Germline-derived CDR1 and CDR2 are SNHLY and FYNNEI. The CDR3 is CASSVGQGWSADTQYF. For the CDR3, the DNA is TGTGCCAGCAGTGTTGGACAGGGGTGGTCAGCAGATACGCAGTATTTT.

This chain uses TRBV18 with TRBJ1-2; D gene ambiguous. The CDR3 covers 15 residues. Per the germline V gene, CDR1 is KGHSH and CDR2 is LQKENI. Trimming took off 5 bases at V and 2 bases at J, with 15 bases between the two ends. This CDR3 is CASSARPDGNYGYTF. In DNA, the CDR3 is TGTGCCAGCTCAGCCCGCCCCGACGGAAACTATGGCTACACCTTC.

In regard to this clone: Other DNA sequences in this sample translate to the same CDR3. The chain is built from TRBV27 and TRBJ2-7, with D perhaps matching TRBD1 or TRBD2 (6 bases each). The CDR3 sequence is 13 residues long. Germline V gene data show CDR1 as MNHEY and CDR2 as SMNVEV (reference sequence). V was trimmed by 7 bases and J by 1 base, leaving 11 bases between them. For the CDR3, the DNA is TGTGCCAGCAAGGGGGGTACTTCCTACGAGCAGTACTTC. Its translation: CASKGGTSYEQYF.

V usage is TRBV11-2 and J usage is TRBJ2-5; D tentatively fits TRBD1 or TRBD2 (5 bases each). The CDR3 sequence is 15 residues long. Per germline, CDR1 SGHAT and CDR2 FQNNGV. Deletions cut 3 bases from V and 6 bases from J, with 17 bases between. The CDR3 DNA reads TGTGCCAGCAGCTTGGAGATGGCAGGGAGTCAGACCCAGTACTTC. Its translation: CASSLEMAGSQTQYF. The entire variable domain, with the rest obtained from reference TRBV11-2 and TRBJ2-5, is as follows: EAGVAQSPRYKIIEKRQSVAFWCNPISGHATLYWYQQILGQGPKLLIQFQNNGVVDDSQLPKDRFSAERLKGVDSTLKIQPAKLEDSAVYLCASSLEMAGSQTQYFGPGTRLLVL.

J is TRBJ1-2 and V is TRBV28; possible D gene TRBD1, 6 bases. Between the trimmed V and J ends, which lost 7 bases and 2 bases, there was a span of 11 bases. This CDR3 spans 13 amino acids. Germline CDR1 and CDR2: MDHEN and SYDVKM. The CDR3 DNA reads as TGTGCCAGCATGCGGGGGCAGAACTATGGCTACACCTTC. Amino acids: CASMRGQNYGYTF.

The chain links TRBV28 to TRBJ2-3; 11 positions match TRBD2. Germline V gene lookup returns CDR1 MDHEN and CDR2 SYDVKM. V shed 7 bases, J shed 3 bases, and the junction held 6 bases outside the gene matches. There are 15 residues in the CDR3. CDR3 in amino acids: CASTPTSGSTDTQYF. CDR3 sequence (DNA): TGTGCCAGCACCCCAACTAGCGGGAGTACAGATACGCAGTATTTT.

The genes are TRBV5-1 and TRBJ2-1; no clear D. The CDR3 consists of 11 residues. The V end was cut by 4 bases, the J end by 7 bases, with 6 bases between. CDR1 is SGHRS and CDR2 is YFSETQ in the germline V gene. CDR3 protein: CASSADNEQFF. For the CDR3, the DNA is TGCGCCAGCAGCGCCGATAATGAGCAGTTCTTC.

At least ten counts were recorded for this clone. At the DNA level, this CDR3 is encoded by other sequences in the same sample as well. The chain joins TRBV29-1 to TRBJ1-1, with D possibly matching TRBD1 (6 bases). From germline, CDR1 is SQVTM and CDR2 ANQGSEA. The CDR3 sequence is 11 residues long. Trimming took off 6 bases at V and 1 base at J, with 6 bases between the two ends. The CDR3 is CSVQGNTEAFF. The CDR3 coding sequence is TGCAGCGTACAGGGGAACACTGAAGCTTTCTTT.

The chain is built from TRBV5-1 and TRBJ2-2; D call uncertain. Looked up from germline, CDR1 is SGHRS and CDR2 is YFSETQ. The CDR3 is made up of 15 amino acids. The V gene lost 2 bases and the J gene lost 8 bases, with 16 bases spanning the gap. CDR3 region: CASSFLSSLEGELFF. In nucleotides, the CDR3 is TGCGCCAGCAGCTTCCTATCCTCCTTAGAGGGGGAGCTGTTTTTT.

This clone was counted at least ten times. The V and J genes are TRBV28 and TRBJ1-2; tentative D call: TRBD1 (6 bases). CDR3 length: 16 residues. Trimming removed 3 bases from V and 6 bases from J, with 20 bases in between. CDR1 and CDR2 (germline): MDHEN, SYDVKM. Here the CDR3 DNA reads TGTGCCAGCAGTTTGATTCTAAACAGGGAGGGTCATGGCTACACCTTC. Translated: CASSLILNREGHGYTF.

This sequence joins TRBV21-1 and TRBJ2-1. TRBV21-1 is marked as a pseudogene. CDR3 length: 18 amino acids. CDR3 amino acids: CASSPAGRTRVALNEQFF. The CDR3 bases are TGTGCCAGCAGCCCGGCGGGCAGGACAAGGGTCGCTCTGAATGAGCAGTTCTTC.

The chain is built from TRBV11-2 and TRBJ2-4, with TRBD2 matching 11 bases. Germline trimming cut 4 bases from V and 7 bases from J; bases unmatched to any gene: 9. Germline values: CDR1 SGHAT, CDR2 FQNNGV. The CDR3 loop spans 16 amino acids. CDR3 sequence (DNA): TGTGCCAGCAGCTCCTTAGCGGGAGGGGCTGGGAACATTCAGTACTTC. Its protein is CASSSLAGGAGNIQYF.

The chain recombines TRBV30 with TRBJ2-3; possible D gene TRBD2, 6 bases. The CDR3 runs 15 residues. CDR1 and CDR2 (germline): GTSNPN, SVGIG (reference sequence). Trimming shortened V by 5 bases and J by 3 bases, and 18 bases separated the two germline ends. CDR3 sequence (DNA): TGTGCCTGGGACCGAGCCGGGACTGGAACAGATACGCAGTATTTT. As protein: CAWDRAGTGTDTQYF.

This clone was seen once. V gene TRBV7-9 combines with J gene TRBJ1-3, with TRBD2 identical over 7 bases. The J call is doubtful: the DNA matches TRBJ2-2 better. CDR1 SEHNR and CDR2 FQNEAQ come from the germline V gene (reference sequence). This CDR3 contains 19 residues. CDR3 in amino acids: CASSLPQGQAGASTGELFF. CDR3 in DNA: TGTGCCAGCAGCTTACCCCAAGGGCAGGCGGGAGCTAGCACCGGGGAGCTGTTTTTT.

The chain is built from TRBV28 and TRBJ2-3; 13 bases map to TRBD2. Germline V lookup: CDR1 MDHEN, CDR2 SYDVKM. V gave up 6 bases and J gave up 2 bases; unmatched junction bases: 14. This CDR3 comprises 19 residues. CDR3 amino acids: CASRTSGRTQVFFTDTQYF. In DNA, the CDR3 is TGTGCCAGCAGGACTAGCGGGAGGACGCAAGTCTTCTTCACAGATACGCAGTATTTT.

This sequence joins TRBV5-1 and TRBJ2-7, with TRBD1 identical over 10 bases. This CDR3 has 15 residues. Germline lookup yields CDR1 SGHRS and CDR2 YFSETQ. With 1 base clipped from V and 5 bases from J, the junction kept 6 bases outside the gene matches. CDR3 sequence reads: CASSLLGDRGDEQYF. The CDR3 DNA is TGCGCCAGCAGCTTGTTAGGGGACAGGGGCGACGAGCAGTACTTC. Drawing the rest from reference TRBV5-1 and TRBJ2-7, the complete variable domain is KAGVTQTPRYLIKTRGQQVTLSCSPISGHRSVSWYQQTPGQGLQFLFEYFSETQRNKGNFPGRFSGRQFSNSRSEMNVSTLELGDSALYLCASSLLGDRGDEQYFGPGTRLTVT.

This chain connects TRBV27 to TRBJ2-7; no definite D call. Germline CDR1 is MNHEY and CDR2 is SMNVEV (reference sequence). CDR3 length: 15 residues. Trimming removed 2 bases from V and 2 bases from J, with 13 bases in between. This chain's CDR3 is CASSLRGDLPYEQYF. The CDR3, as DNA: TGTGCCAGCAGTTTACGCGGAGATTTACCCTACGAGCAGTACTTC.